This note documents a single TCR beta chain sequence. The source of the sample is a study of blood T cell repertoires in COVID-19. V was pared by 10 bases and J by 4 bases, with 19 bases between. The CDR3 totals 15 residues. Looked up from germline, CDR1 is LNHDA and CDR2 is SQIVND (reference sequence). TCRdb's copy holds only in-frame clones and misses some; the assay was immunoSEQ multiplex PCR. In the table there are fewer than 200,000 clones, approximately 80% of which are singletons. This TCR came from a woman aged 45 to 65 with active or convalescent COVID-19. The chain joins TRBV19 to TRBJ2-2; TRBD1 might be the D (6 bases). The sample was peripheral blood. DNA of the CDR3: TGTGCCACGGGACAAGGACAGACGAGCACCGGGGAGCTGTTTTTT. Translated: CATGQGQTSTGELFF. Full variable domain (rest looked up from reference TRBV19 and TRBJ2-2): DGGITQSPKYLFRKEGQNVTLSCEQNLNHDAMYWYRQDPGQGLRLIYYSQIVNDFQKGDIAEGYSVSREKKESFPLTVTSAQKNPTAFYLCATGQGQTSTGELFFGEGSRLTVL.